The table lists the clone carrying this T cell receptor (beta chain) with a few counts. Its specificity is unknown. Only in-frame clones appear in the TCRdb table, and some are missing; sequencing was by immunoSEQ multiplex PCR. The data hold around 67,000 clones, with 87% observed a single time. CDR3 length equals 13 residues. The germline gives CDR1 SNHLY, CDR2 FYNNEI. Trimming took 4 bases from V and 7 from J, leaving 14 bases between them. This sample was included in a study of OX40 agonist ivuxolimab in advanced cancers. At the level of the study: Dose-escalation cases comprised hepatocellular carcinoma, melanoma, renal cell or head and neck cancer. There were three patients with partial responses, one having hepatocellular carcinoma and two cutaneous melanoma. Study-wide points: Researchers did not determine the expanded peripheral T cells' antigen specificity. At 0.1 to 3.0 mg/kg and by week 6, clonal expansion occurred in CD4+ and CD8+ blood T cells.

The origin of this receptor is an adult with an advanced solid tumor such as melanoma, head and neck, liver or kidney cancer. The starting material was CD4+ or CD8+ T cells sorted from blood, obtained in a trial of the OX40 agonist ivuxolimab. The rearrangement links TRBV2 to TRBJ2-7; D gene ambiguous. CDR3 nucleotides: TGTGCCAGCAGTGGAGACTCCTCCGGAGAGCAGTACTTC. It is translated as CASSGDSSGEQYF.